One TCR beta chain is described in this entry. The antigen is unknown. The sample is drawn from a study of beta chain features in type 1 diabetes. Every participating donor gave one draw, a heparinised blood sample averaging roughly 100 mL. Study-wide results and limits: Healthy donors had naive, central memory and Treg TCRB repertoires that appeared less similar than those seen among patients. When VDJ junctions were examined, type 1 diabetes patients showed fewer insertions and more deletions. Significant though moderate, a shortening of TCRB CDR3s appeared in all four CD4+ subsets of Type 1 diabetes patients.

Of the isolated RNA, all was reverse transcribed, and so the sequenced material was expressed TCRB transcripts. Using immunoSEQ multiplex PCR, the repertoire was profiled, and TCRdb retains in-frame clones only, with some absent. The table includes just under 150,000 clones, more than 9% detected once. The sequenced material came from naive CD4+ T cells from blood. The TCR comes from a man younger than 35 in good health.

CDR3 loop: CASRKGADYGYTF. DNA of the CDR3: TGTGCCAGCAGGAAGGGGGCGGACTATGGCTACACCTTC. The V and J genes are TRBV11-2 and TRBJ1-2; 7 positions agree with TRBD1. The V gene end was trimmed by 6 bases and the J gene end by 3 bases; junction bases not matched to a gene: 4. Germline V CDR1 and CDR2: SGHAT, FQNNGV. This CDR3 contains 13 residues.